A single sample gave rise to the 26 T cell receptor beta chains below, sequenced in a study of T cell changes during pregnancy in multiple sclerosis. Data came from immunoSEQ multiplex PCR; TCRdb stores just in-frame clones and leaves some out. Found here are 60,000 to 75,000 clones, about 90% of them singletons; the top ten hold 1.3% to 1.5%. The source was peripheral blood, collected in the second trimester of pregnancy. Receptors were obtained from a female donor in good health, enrolled as a control in a pregnancy study.

In this sample, this clone turned up a few times. This chain connects TRBV12-5 to TRBJ1-1; no firm D call. CDR1 LGHNT and CDR2 FRNRAP come from the germline V gene. V gave up 0 bases and J gave up 5 bases, with 10 bases separating them. The CDR3 has 14 residues. CDR3 amino acids: CASGLVGGSTEAFF. CDR3 sequence (DNA): TGTGCTAGTGGTTTGGTGGGAGGATCGACTGAAGCTTTCTTT.

The V and J genes are TRBV11-2 and TRBJ1-6, with D unclear. Trimming removed 2 bases from V and 7 bases from J, with 9 bases in between. The CDR3 consists of 14 residues. The V gene's germline CDR1 is SGHAT and CDR2 FQNNGV. The CDR3 reads CASSLPTENSPLHF. In DNA, the CDR3 is TGTGCCAGCAGCTTACCGACGGAGAATTCACCCCTCCACTTT.

The V gene is TRBV9, the J gene TRBJ2-3; 8 bases match TRBD2. There are 14 residues in the CDR3. Germline values: CDR1 SGDLS, CDR2 YYNGEE. V shed 10 bases, J shed 6 bases, and the junction held 13 bases outside the gene matches. CDR3 sequence: CALTREAGRDTQYF. The CDR3 nucleotides are TGTGCCCTGACGCGGGAGGCCGGGAGGGATACGCAGTATTTT.

CDR3 nucleotides: TGTGCCAGTAGTATAGCTGTTACAGATACGCAGTATTTT. Protein sequence: CASSIAVTDTQYF. The chain combines TRBV19 with TRBJ2-3; no definite D call. V was trimmed by 1 base and J by 3 bases, leaving 5 bases between them. Germline lookup yields CDR1 LNHDA and CDR2 SQIVND (reference sequence). The CDR3 is 13 residues long. Based on the CDR3 plus reference TRBV19 and TRBJ2-3, the full variable domain is DGGITQSPKYLFRKEGQNVTLSCEQNLNHDAMYWYRQDPGQGLRLIYYSQIVNDFQKGDIAEGYSVSREKKESFPLTVTSAQKNPTAFYLCASSIAVTDTQYFGPGTRLTVL.

This chain connects TRBV5-4 to TRBJ2-1; D is perhaps TRBD2 (6 bases). V was clipped by 0 bases and J by 8 bases, with 18 bases between them. The CDR3 totals 16 residues. CDR1 and CDR2 (germline): SGHNT, YYREEE (reference sequence). The CDR3 bases are TGTGCCAGCAGCTTGGCCGGCGGGATGCCGTCGGATGAGCAGTTCTTC. It codes for CASSLAGGMPSDEQFF.

As DNA, the CDR3 is TGTGCCAGCAGCCAAGATTTAGGGGCGGGAGTCTACGAGCAGTACTTC. This encodes CASSQDLGAGVYEQYF. J is TRBJ2-7 and V is TRBV4-2; 7 bases are shared with TRBD2. The CDR3 is 16 amino acids. The V and J ends lost 0 bases and 3 bases, in that order; junction bases with no gene match: 8. Germline V lookup: CDR1 LGHNA, CDR2 YNFKEQ.

This clone was observed a few times. The chain employs TRBV29-1 and TRBJ1-1, with D maybe TRBD1 (5 bases). The CDR3 is 12 amino acids. In germline, CDR1 is SQVTM, CDR2 ANQGSEA. The chain's CDR3 is CSTGYMNTEAFF. CDR3 coding DNA: TGCAGTACAGGATACATGAACACTGAAGCTTTCTTT.

The chain joins TRBV27 to TRBJ2-7; D is perhaps TRBD1 (6 bases). There are 14 residues in the CDR3. Trimming took 5 bases from V and 6 from J, leaving 17 bases between them. The germline V gene has CDR1 MNHEY and CDR2 SMNVEV (reference sequence). Here the CDR3 reads CASSPRTDPIEQYF. The CDR3 nucleotides read TGTGCCAGCAGTCCCAGGACAGACCCCATCGAGCAGTACTTC.

The chain recombines TRBV4-3 with TRBJ2-3; a weak D match, TRBD2 (6 bases). Trimming pared 0 bases from V and 0 bases from J, leaving 10 bases between. The germline gives CDR1 LGHNA, CDR2 YSLEER. The CDR3 contains 16 residues. Here the CDR3 DNA reads TGCGCCAGCAGCCAAGATTTGCGGGGAAGCACAGATACGCAGTATTTT. Translation: CASSQDLRGSTDTQYF.

The V call is TRBV30, the J call TRBJ2-5, with a possible D match to TRBD2 (5 bases). The CDR3 contains 14 residues. The germline CDR1 and CDR2 sequences are GTSNPN and SVGIG (reference sequence). V was clipped by 4 bases and J by 1 base, with 13 bases between them. CDR3 residues: CAWTGGLFQETQYF. CDR3 bases: TGTGCCTGGACCGGCGGACTGTTCCAAGAGACCCAGTACTTC.

The chain links TRBV7-2 to TRBJ2-2, with 10 bases matching TRBD1. V lost 5 bases to trimming and J lost 1 base; unmatched junction nucleotides: 4. The CDR3 runs to 16 residues. Germline V gene data show CDR1 as SGHTA and CDR2 as FQGNSA. This chain's CDR3 is CASSPGQGWNTGELFF. The CDR3 bases are TGTGCCAGCAGCCCGGGACAGGGGTGGAACACCGGGGAGCTGTTTTTT.

V usage is TRBV7-9 and J usage is TRBJ2-7; 9 bases map to TRBD2. The germline V gene has CDR1 SEHNR and CDR2 FQNEAQ (reference sequence). The V segment lost 5 bases and the J segment 5 bases; nucleotides outside the gene matches: 13. The CDR3 is 16 amino acids. DNA for the CDR3: TGTGCCAGCAGCAGTCACCGTCTAGCGGGAAACCACGAGCAGTACTTC. The encoded protein is CASSSHRLAGNHEQYF. Full variable domain (rest looked up from reference TRBV7-9 and TRBJ2-7): DTGVSQNPRHKITKRGQNVTFRCDPISEHNRLYWYRQTLGQGPEFLTYFQNEAQLEKSRLLSDRFSAERPKGSFSTLEIQRTEQGDSAMYLCASSSHRLAGNHEQYFGPGTRLTVT.

The chain links TRBV5-1 to TRBJ2-1, with TRBD2 matching 11 bases. J was trimmed by 4 bases and V by 3 bases; bases with no gene match: 3. This CDR3 comprises 15 residues. In germline, CDR1 is SGHRS, CDR2 YFSETQ. In DNA, the CDR3 is TGCGCCAGCAGCTCTAGCGGGGGGAAATACAATGAGCAGTTCTTC. Protein: CASSSSGGKYNEQFF.

The J gene is TRBJ2-2, the V gene TRBV29-1; 7 bases are shared with TRBD1. The CDR3 extends over 12 amino acids. CDR1 SQVTM and CDR2 ANQGSEA come from the germline V gene. Trimming cost V 7 bases and J 5 bases; bases outside gene matches: 4. CDR3 nucleotide sequence: TGCAGCGCAACAGGGGATACCGGGGAGCTGTTTTTT. Translated: CSATGDTGELFF.

V and J are TRBV2 and TRBJ1-2; tentatively, D is TRBD1 (6 bases). V shed 0 bases and J shed 1 base, with 9 bases lying between them. Germline CDR1 and CDR2: SNHLY and FYNNEI. The CDR3 loop spans 15 amino acids. The CDR3 sequence is CASSEATGFNYGYTF. For the CDR3, the DNA is TGTGCCAGCAGTGAAGCAACAGGGTTTAACTATGGCTACACCTTC.

This clone was seen once. V and J are TRBV2 and TRBJ2-7; weak D call: TRBD2 (5 bases). The V end was cut by 8 bases, the J end by 0 bases, with 8 bases between. The CDR3 loop spans 12 amino acids. Germline CDR1 is SNHLY and CDR2 is FYNNEI. CDR3 DNA sequence: TGTGCCAGCTCCAGCGGCTCCTACGAGCAGTACTTC. Its translation: CASSSGSYEQYF.

The genes are TRBV13 and TRBJ2-3, with D perhaps TRBD1 (5 bases). CDR3 length: 12 amino acids. CDR1 is PRHDT and CDR2 is FYEKMQ in the germline V gene (reference sequence). V was cut by 5 bases and J by 7 bases, with 10 bases left in between. The CDR3 DNA follows: TGTGCCAGCAGCCGCAGGGTAAATACGCAGTATTTT. Translation: CASSRRVNTQYF.

The chain has TRBV12-5 and TRBJ1-1; perhaps TRBD1 as D (5 bases). Germline lookup yields CDR1 LGHNT and CDR2 FRNRAP. Trimming took off 2 bases at V and 1 base at J, with 14 bases between the two ends. This CDR3 region has 16 residues. The CDR3 nucleotides read TGTGCTAGTGGTTTGTATCAGGGTAGAGGGAACACTGAAGCTTTCTTT. This translates into CASGLYQGRGNTEAFF.

The chain has TRBV5-3 and TRBJ2-3; D not resolved. TRBV5-3 is placed among ORFs of uncertain function. The CDR3 is 12 amino acids. The V end was cut by 2 bases, the J end by 1 base, with 2 bases between. CDR3 sequence: CARSFGTDTQYF. The DNA for the CDR3 is TGTGCCAGAAGCTTCGGCACAGATACGCAGTATTTT.

This chain connects TRBV19 to TRBJ2-7; a weak D match, TRBD1 (6 bases). Germline loops: CDR1 LNHDA, CDR2 SQIVND (reference sequence). The CDR3 loop spans 14 amino acids. V was cut by 2 bases and J by 2 bases, with 10 bases left in between. The CDR3 protein is CASSIWGQPYEQYF. Here the CDR3 DNA reads TGTGCCAGTAGTATATGGGGGCAACCCTACGAGCAGTACTTC. Variable domain in full (rest from reference TRBV19 and TRBJ2-7): DGGITQSPKYLFRKEGQNVTLSCEQNLNHDAMYWYRQDPGQGLRLIYYSQIVNDFQKGDIAEGYSVSREKKESFPLTVTSAQKNPTAFYLCASSIWGQPYEQYFGPGTRLTVT.

The V call is TRBV6-4, the J call TRBJ2-3, with TRBD1 as a possible D gene (6 bases). This CDR3 spans 16 amino acids. V gave up 0 bases and J gave up 0 bases, with 10 bases separating them. Germline CDR1 is MRHNA and CDR2 is SNTAGT. The CDR3 spells CASSDSTGTSTDTQYF. CDR3 nucleotide sequence: TGTGCCAGCAGTGACTCGACAGGAACTAGCACAGATACGCAGTATTTT.

The V and J genes are TRBV14 and TRBJ1-4; D not resolved. The CDR3 length is 17 residues. Germline-derived CDR1 and CDR2 are SGHDN and FVKESK. Trimming removed 1 base from V and 5 bases from J, with 17 bases in between. Here the CDR3 DNA reads TGTGCCAGCAGCCAAGTAGTCGGGTCGGCATCCAATGAAAAACTGTTTTTT. Protein sequence: CASSQVVGSASNEKLFF.

This clone showed up just once. The chain joins TRBV28 to TRBJ1-5, with D perhaps TRBD1 (5 bases). Trimming took off 1 base at V and 0 bases at J, with 10 bases between the two ends. The CDR3 is 16 amino acids. Germline V CDR1 and CDR2: MDHEN, SYDVKM. The DNA for the CDR3 is TGTGCCAGCAGTTTATTCGTCCAGGGTAGCAATCAGCCCCAGCATTTT. Encoded protein: CASSLFVQGSNQPQHF.

The gene calls are TRBV6-4 and TRBJ2-1, with TRBD2 matching 8 bases. Germline CDR1 is MRHNA and CDR2 is SNTAGT. The V and J ends lost 5 bases and 8 bases, in that order; junction bases with no gene match: 8. The CDR3 extends over 14 amino acids. The CDR3 DNA reads as TGTGCCAGCAGTCCGGGACTAGAAGCCGATGAGCAGTTCTTC. It codes for CASSPGLEADEQFF.

The rearrangement uses TRBV6-1 and TRBJ2-7; perhaps TRBD1 as D (5 bases). Germline V gene sequence: CDR1 MNHNS, CDR2 SASEGT. The length of the CDR3 is 14 residues. Trimming shortened V by 7 bases and J by 2 bases, and 15 bases separated the two germline ends. The CDR3 protein is CASTPLGQAYEQYF. In DNA, the CDR3 is TGTGCCAGCACTCCCCTGGGGCAGGCCTACGAGCAGTACTTC.

The chain has TRBV13 and TRBJ2-1; 8 nucleotides align to TRBD2. Germline loops: CDR1 PRHDT, CDR2 FYEKMQ (reference sequence). This CDR3 has 14 amino acids. V was pared by 3 bases and J by 8 bases, with 6 bases of the junction left unmatched. Written as DNA, the CDR3 is TGTGCCAGCAGCTTGGGACTAGTTAACTATGAGCAGTTCTTC. Translated, it gives CASSLGLVNYEQFF.